The clone carrying this T cell receptor delta chain showed up many times. Its specificity is unknown. TCRdb's protein, taken from a much larger clone, differs from this DNA's translation at residue 9, likely owing to a read error; the protein displayed comes from the DNA. The length of the CDR3 is 12 residues. Germline V gives CDR1 TVYSNPD, CDR2 GDNSRS (reference sequence). Both TRG and TRD chains were sequenced from each sorted sample. TCRdb redid clone calling on the multiplex PCR reads using CATT. The sample lists 50,000 to 55,000 delta-chain clones; roughly 1.9% were seen once. These data originate in a study of γδ T cells in repeated Plasmodium falciparum infection. Turning to the study itself: Donors had four controlled P. falciparum NF54 infections over about 640 days. Findings and caveats of the study: Malian children's Vdelta2-negative repertoires appeared more expanded and less diverse than Australians'. Repeated controlled infections reportedly drove waves of new clonotype selection in Vdelta2-negative, mostly Vdelta1+, gammadelta repertoires.

Bulk repertoires came from Vgamma9/Vdelta2+ or Vdelta2-negative gammadelta T cells flow-sorted from PBMC. The sequencing sample was made of gamma-delta T cells from blood. This chain connects TRDV3 to TRDJ1; the D is unclear. This clonotype was obtained from a pool of human donors (malaria-infected and uninfected, not separated). CDR3: CAFTRNTDRLIF. CDR3 bases: TGTGCCTTTACAAGGAACACCGATAGACTCATCTTT.